Presented here are 29 T cell receptor beta chains from one specimen sequenced in a study of STAT5B mutations in CD4+ large granular lymphocyte leukemia. This table comes from immunoSEQ multiplex PCR, and its TCRdb copy is limited to in-frame clones, with some not included. Here the sample spans around 5,000 clones, about 91% being singletons. The sequenced sample was PBMCs. These receptors came from a man aged 35-49 years with CD4+ T-cell large granular lymphocyte leukemia.

The chain joins TRBV27 to TRBJ1-1; possibly TRBD1 for D (6 bases). Germline loops: CDR1 MNHEY, CDR2 SMNVEV (reference sequence). This CDR3 is built from 15 residues. The germline V and J ends were trimmed by 7 bases and 5 bases, with 20 bases remaining between them. The CDR3 sequence: CASKGDWVDGTEAFF. DNA for the CDR3: TGTGCCAGCAAGGGGGACTGGGTAGACGGGACTGAAGCTTTCTTT.

The chain is built from TRBV5-6 and TRBJ2-5; weak D call: TRBD1 (5 bases). The tail of the sequence fits TRBJ2-7 better, so the J call may be wrong. The CDR3 has 17 amino acids. From germline, CDR1 is SGHDT and CDR2 YYEEEE. CDR3 sequence reads: CASSLGAGWVYDYEQYF. The CDR3 coding sequence is TGTGCCAGCAGCTTGGGAGCAGGGTGGGTTTATGACTACGAGCAGTACTTC.

V usage is TRBV2 and J usage is TRBJ1-1; 7 bases align to TRBD1. CDR1 and CDR2 from the germline V gene are SNHLY and FYNNEI. The ends lost 2 bases at V and 4 bases at J; junction bases unmatched: 1. This CDR3 is 13 amino acids long. CDR3 DNA sequence: TGTGCCAGCAGTGAACAGGGGGGCACTGAAGCTTTCTTT. Translation: CASSEQGGTEAFF.

V and J are TRBV9 and TRBJ2-1, with 9 bases identical to TRBD1. CDR1 SGDLS and CDR2 YYNGEE come from the germline V gene. Trimming removed 4 bases from V and 6 bases from J; junction bases left unmatched: 11. This CDR3 contains 16 residues. Here the CDR3 DNA reads TGTGCCAGCAGCCCGAGGAGGACAGGGGATCCCAATGAGCAGTTCTTC. This gives the protein CASSPRRTGDPNEQFF.

V and J are TRBV28 and TRBJ1-1, with D uncertain. Between the trimmed V and J ends, which lost 8 bases and 6 bases, there was a span of 1 base. There are 8 residues in the CDR3. CDR1 MDHEN and CDR2 SYDVKM come from the germline V gene. For the CDR3, the DNA is TGTGCCAGCGCTGAAGCTTTCTTT. Translating it yields CASAEAFF.

This rearrangement joins TRBV29-1 to TRBJ2-7, with D uncertain. CDR3 length: 13 amino acids. Germline CDR1 is SQVTM and CDR2 is ANQGSEA. V gave up 4 bases and J gave up 3 bases, with 13 bases separating them. In DNA form, the CDR3 reads TGCAGCGTTGCTCCCACACCCCGCTACGAGCAGTACTTC. Translation: CSVAPTPRYEQYF.

The V call is TRBV5-4, the J call TRBJ2-2, with D maybe TRBD1 (6 bases). Per the germline V gene, CDR1 is SGHNT and CDR2 is YYREEE (reference sequence). V shed 2 bases and J shed 4 bases, with 9 bases lying between them. This CDR3 has 14 amino acids. CDR3 nucleotides: TGTGCCAGCAGCTTCAGGGGCGGCACCGGGGAGCTGTTTTTT. Residues: CASSFRGGTGELFF.

The V gene is TRBV20-1, the J gene TRBJ1-4; D is undetermined. The V end was cut by 6 bases, the J end by 6 bases, with 8 bases between. CDR3 size: 11 residues. The V gene's germline CDR1 is DFQATT and CDR2 SNEGSKA (reference sequence). The CDR3 coding sequence is TGCAGTGCGACGGTGGATGAAAAACTGTTTTTT. It encodes CSATVDEKLFF.

The chain combines TRBV7-4 with TRBJ1-4, with D uncertain. Looked up from germline, CDR1 is SGHVT and CDR2 is SQSDAQ. V lost 2 bases, J lost 5 bases, and 15 bases lay in between. The CDR3 spans 16 residues. CDR3 DNA sequence: TGTGCCAGCAGCTTAATCAAGGGCGCCACCAATGAAAAACTGTTTTTT. This gives the protein CASSLIKGATNEKLFF.

This clone was seen just once. The chain employs TRBV5-1 and TRBJ1-1, with a tentative D call TRBD1 (5 bases). The CDR3 covers 15 residues. The germline V and J ends were trimmed by 6 bases and 5 bases, with 20 bases remaining between them. CDR1 is SGHRS, CDR2 YFSETQ, per germline. DNA of the CDR3: TGCGCCAGCAACCCTCTTGGGGACTTACGGACTGAAGCTTTCTTT. Translated, it gives CASNPLGDLRTEAFF.

In this sample, this clone turned up once. V usage is TRBV5-5 and J usage is TRBJ2-4; 9 nucleotides line up with TRBD1. V shed 3 bases, J shed 8 bases, and the junction held 6 bases outside the gene matches. The CDR3 covers 14 residues. Germline CDR1 reads SGHKS; CDR2 reads YYEKEE (reference sequence). CDR3 in DNA: TGTGCCAGCAGCTCGCCGACAGGGGGGGACATTCAGTACTTC. This gives the protein CASSSPTGGDIQYF.

V is TRBV6-5 and J is TRBJ1-2; D perhaps matches TRBD1 (5 bases). The CDR3 extends over 13 amino acids. Trimming left V 0 bases short and J 8 bases short, with 10 bases between. Germline V gene sequence: CDR1 MNHEY, CDR2 SVGAGI. CDR3 sequence: CASSYSSEGGYTF. DNA for the CDR3: TGTGCCAGCAGTTACTCGTCAGAGGGGGGCTACACCTTC.

The rearrangement joins TRBV5-4 to TRBJ2-3; 9 bases agree with TRBD1. Unmatched junction bases numbered 5, after V lost 0 bases and J lost 3 bases. The CDR3 consists of 16 residues. CDR1 SGHNT and CDR2 YYREEE come from the germline V gene (reference sequence). CDR3 coding DNA: TGTGCCAGCAGCTTGGAAGGGACAGGGTGGACAGATACGCAGTATTTT. It translates to CASSLEGTGWTDTQYF.

The rearrangement links TRBV5-1 to TRBJ1-1; 7 positions agree with TRBD1. This CDR3 spans 16 amino acids. Germline CDR1 SGHRS, CDR2 YFSETQ. V was clipped by 0 bases and J by 1 base; unmatched bases: 6. The DNA of the CDR3 is TGCGCCAGCAGCTTGGGGATCCGGGACAGGAACACTGAAGCTTTCTTT. Amino acid sequence: CASSLGIRDRNTEAFF.

The chain uses TRBV10-1 and TRBJ2-7, with D possibly TRBD1 on 5 matching bases. From germline, CDR1 is WNHNN and CDR2 SYGVQD (reference sequence). The CDR3 length is 15 residues. Deletions cut 10 bases from V and 4 bases from J, with 23 bases between. CDR3 bases: TGCGCCACTGTTGGAAAGGGGCCAAGAAATTACGAGCAGTACTTC. It yields the protein CATVGKGPRNYEQYF.

The rearrangement uses TRBV9 and TRBJ2-5; D uncertain. Trimming took 7 bases from V and 5 from J, leaving 9 bases between them. This CDR3 has 11 amino acids. The germline V gene encodes CDR1 SGDLS and CDR2 YYNGEE. The CDR3 sequence: CASQGSETQYF. The CDR3 bases are TGTGCCAGCCAAGGATCGGAGACCCAGTACTTC.

This chain connects TRBV13 to TRBJ2-4; TRBD1 aligns across 9 bases. This CDR3 has 16 residues. V trimming: 3 bases; J trimming: 2 bases; junction bases outside the gene matches: 5. In germline, CDR1 is PRHDT, CDR2 FYEKMQ (reference sequence). Here the CDR3 DNA reads TGTGCCAGCAGCTTTCGACAGGGGGGAACCAAAAACATTCAGTACTTC. Protein: CASSFRQGGTKNIQYF.

This rearrangement joins TRBV27 to TRBJ1-2; 8 bases are shared with TRBD1. The CDR3 extends over 14 amino acids. V trimming: 5 bases; J trimming: 6 bases; junction bases outside the gene matches: 8. Germline-derived CDR1 and CDR2 are MNHEY and SMNVEV (reference sequence). CDR3 DNA: TGTGCCAGCAGTCTCCGCCAGGGGGCTGATGGCTACACCTTC. Its protein product is CASSLRQGADGYTF.

V usage is TRBV19 and J usage is TRBJ1-4; TRBD1 might be the D (6 bases). Trimming left V 4 bases short and J 8 bases short, with 20 bases between. CDR3 size: 16 residues. Germline CDR1 LNHDA, CDR2 SQIVND (reference sequence). The CDR3: CASSTAPGAGREKLFF. CDR3 coding DNA: TGTGCCAGTAGTACGGCCCCAGGGGCCGGGAGAGAAAAACTGTTTTTT. The full variable domain, in which reference TRBV19 and TRBJ1-4 provide the parts outside the CDR3, is DGGITQSPKYLFRKEGQNVTLSCEQNLNHDAMYWYRQDPGQGLRLIYYSQIVNDFQKGDIAEGYSVSREKKESFPLTVTSAQKNPTAFYLCASSTAPGAGREKLFFGSGTQLSVL.

This clone was picked up a small number of times. The rearrangement joins TRBV6-4 to TRBJ1-5; the D is unclear. V was trimmed by 2 bases and J by 4 bases, leaving 15 bases between them. The CDR3 covers 16 residues. From germline, CDR1 is MRHNA and CDR2 SNTAGT. The CDR3 here is CASSDPIQGSNQPQHF. The CDR3 DNA reads as TGTGCCAGCAGTGACCCTATTCAAGGGTCTAATCAGCCCCAGCATTTT.

The chain recombines TRBV9 with TRBJ2-3; TRBD2 aligns across 10 bases. The germline gives CDR1 SGDLS, CDR2 YYNGEE. Germline trimming cut 0 bases from V and 3 bases from J; bases unmatched to any gene: 13. This CDR3 contains 19 residues. This CDR3 is CASSVAPPGSAGGTDTQYF. The CDR3 coding sequence is TGTGCCAGCAGCGTAGCCCCCCCCGGATCAGCGGGAGGGACAGATACGCAGTATTTT.

This clone has just one count. The rearrangement joins TRBV11-3 to TRBJ1-2; the D is unclear. Germline lookup yields CDR1 SGHNT and CDR2 YENEEA. CDR3 length: 14 residues. Trimming removed 4 bases at V and 7 bases at J, with 16 bases between. Written as DNA, the CDR3 is TGTGCCAGCAGCTGGGGTCGGGAGTACGGTGGCTACACCTTC. Protein product: CASSWGREYGGYTF.

The chain is built from TRBV11-3 and TRBJ1-3; D unclear. The germline gives CDR1 SGHNT, CDR2 YENEEA. The CDR3 is made up of 15 amino acids. V gave up 0 bases and J gave up 0 bases, with 6 bases separating them. The chain's CDR3 is CASSLETVSGNTIYF. The CDR3 nucleotides are TGTGCCAGCAGCTTAGAGACGGTCTCTGGAAACACCATATATTTT.

The chain has TRBV19 and TRBJ2-3; no clear D. Germline V gives CDR1 LNHDA, CDR2 SQIVND (reference sequence). V dropped 5 bases and J dropped 1 base, with 10 bases sitting between them. The CDR3 runs 14 residues. The CDR3 nucleotides read TGTGCCAGTAGTGATTCAGGCGGCACAGATACGCAGTATTTT. This translates into CASSDSGGTDTQYF. Complete variable domain (other parts from reference TRBV19 and TRBJ2-3): DGGITQSPKYLFRKEGQNVTLSCEQNLNHDAMYWYRQDPGQGLRLIYYSQIVNDFQKGDIAEGYSVSREKKESFPLTVTSAQKNPTAFYLCASSDSGGTDTQYFGPGTRLTVL.

The rearrangement links TRBV7-2 to TRBJ1-1; unclear D gene. The CDR3 totals 13 residues. CDR1 and CDR2 from the germline V gene are SGHTA and FQGNSA. Trimming shortened V by 1 base and J by 5 bases, and 8 bases separated the two germline ends. The DNA of the CDR3 is TGTGCCAGCAGCTTAGGGCAAAGAACTGAAGCTTTCTTT. Its translation: CASSLGQRTEAFF.

This chain connects TRBV11-3 to TRBJ2-7, with D possibly called TRBD1 or TRBD2 (5 bases each). The CDR3 is 13 residues long. V lost 1 base to trimming and J lost 4 bases, with 8 bases between them. In germline, CDR1 is SGHNT, CDR2 YENEEA. CDR3 nucleotides: TGTGCCAGCAGCTTAGGGGGACCATACGAGCAGTACTTC. Its protein is CASSLGGPYEQYF.

This rearrangement joins TRBV28 to TRBJ1-4; tentatively, D is TRBD1 (5 bases). Trimming removed 7 bases at V and 8 bases at J, with 20 bases between. The CDR3 loop spans 15 amino acids. The germline V gene has CDR1 MDHEN and CDR2 SYDVKM. CDR3 bases: TGTGCCAGCACCCTTGCTGGGGCCGGGGAGGAAAAACTGTTTTTT. Its protein is CASTLAGAGEEKLFF.

The J gene is TRBJ1-2, the V gene TRBV5-6; the D gene is possibly TRBD1 (5 bases). The germline gives CDR1 SGHDT, CDR2 YYEEEE. The V end was cut by 3 bases, the J end by 4 bases, with 16 bases between. The CDR3 extends over 15 amino acids. The CDR3 here is CASSSYEHGAYGYTF. The CDR3 DNA sequence: TGTGCCAGCAGCTCTTACGAACATGGGGCCTATGGCTACACCTTC.

The genes are TRBV30 and TRBJ1-5, with D perhaps matching TRBD1 (6 bases). The CDR3 extends over 13 amino acids. Germline V CDR1 and CDR2: GTSNPN, SVGIG (reference sequence). V was cut by 3 bases and J by 3 bases, with 9 bases left in between. This CDR3 is CAWRQGNNQPQHF. The CDR3 DNA reads TGTGCCTGGAGACAGGGAAACAATCAGCCCCAGCATTTT.